The 19 T cell receptor beta chains listed next were all sequenced from one sample in a study of CD8 T cells in ankylosing spondylitis. A single record per CDR3 protein comes from TCRdb applying MiXCR to the 5' RACE reads. The repertoire holds under 450,000 distinct CDR3 sequences, roughly 20% seen once, with about an eighth in the top ten. The sequencing input was blood, either unsorted or a sorted T cell fraction (not recorded which). These receptors all come from a male donor with ankylosing spondylitis or in good health (not recorded which).

There are a few counts of this clonotype. The chain employs TRBV27 and TRBJ2-7; possibly TRBD1 for D (5 bases). Germline CDR1 reads MNHEY; CDR2 reads SMNVEV (reference sequence). V was pared by 6 bases and J by 7 bases, with 19 bases between. CDR3 length equals 14 residues. The chain's CDR3 is CASRAAQGVREQYF. The CDR3 nucleotides read TGTGCCAGCAGGGCGGCGCAGGGTGTTCGGGAGCAGTACTTC.

This clonotype was detected once. The V and J genes are TRBV27 and TRBJ1-5, with TRBD1 matching 9 bases. The CDR3 is 15 amino acids. Trimming at V came to 4 bases and at J to 7 bases, leaving 8 bases not matched to a gene. Germline V gene sequence: CDR1 MNHEY, CDR2 SMNVEV (reference sequence). The CDR3: CASSSDRGVNQPQHF. The CDR3, as DNA: TGTGCCAGCAGTTCAGACAGGGGGGTGAACCAGCCCCAGCATTTT.

The CDR3 bases are TGTGCCAGCAGCTCTCACCAGGGTGAGTTCAATGAGCAGTTCTTC. Its protein is CASSSHQGEFNEQFF. The chain is built from TRBV7-6 and TRBJ2-1; possible D gene TRBD1, 5 bases. This CDR3 spans 15 amino acids. Germline V gene sequence: CDR1 SGHVS, CDR2 FNYEAQ. V lost 4 bases and J lost 6, with 16 bases in between.

The rearrangement joins TRBV7-9 to TRBJ1-3; 9 bases are a match to TRBD1. Germline CDR1 is SEHNR and CDR2 is FQNEAQ (reference sequence). The CDR3 covers 14 residues. V shed 5 bases, J shed 9 bases, and the junction held 8 bases outside the gene matches. In nucleotides, the CDR3 is TGTGCCAGCAGCCCTAGGACAGGGGAGATCACCATATATTTT. It encodes CASSPRTGEITIYF.

This clonotype turned up a few times. The rearrangement uses TRBV28 and TRBJ2-1, with TRBD2 matching 7 bases. Germline-derived CDR1 and CDR2 are MDHEN and SYDVKM. The CDR3 runs 16 residues. The V segment lost 0 bases and the J segment 0 bases; nucleotides outside the gene matches: 2. The CDR3 region has the DNA TGTGCCAGCAGTTTATGGGCTAGCGGCTCCTACAATGAGCAGTTCTTC. Amino acid sequence: CASSLWASGSYNEQFF.

This clonotype has only a few counts. The chain joins TRBV6-5 to TRBJ2-1; D is uncertain. The CDR3 is 13 residues long. V was clipped by 2 bases and J by 9 bases, with 11 bases between them. Looked up from germline, CDR1 is MNHEY and CDR2 is SVGAGI. Here the CDR3 DNA reads TGTGCCAGCAGTTACCTCAGGTCAGCTGAGCAGTTCTTC. This encodes CASSYLRSAEQFF.

In this sample, this clonotype turned up a few times. V is TRBV4-1 and J is TRBJ2-2; no definite D call. Deletions cut 1 base from V and 1 base from J, with 10 bases between. This CDR3 is built from 16 residues. Germline assignment: CDR1 MGHRA and CDR2 YSYEKL. CDR3 region: CASSQGWALNTGELFF. The CDR3 nucleotides are TGCGCCAGCAGCCAAGGGTGGGCGCTGAACACCGGGGAGCTGTTTTTT.

This clonotype was observed a few times. The rearrangement joins TRBV7-8 to TRBJ2-5; 7 bases fit TRBD1. The ends lost 2 bases at V and 0 bases at J; junction bases unmatched: 6. Germline V gives CDR1 SGHVS, CDR2 FQNEAQ. CDR3 length: 16 amino acids. CDR3 residues: CASSLLADRNQETQYF. The CDR3 nucleotides are TGTGCCAGCAGCTTACTTGCGGACAGGAACCAAGAGACCCAGTACTTC.

The rearrangement uses TRBV7-9 and TRBJ2-3; D gene uncertain. The CDR3 spans 9 residues. CDR1 SEHNR and CDR2 FQNEAQ come from the germline V gene (reference sequence). V dropped 11 bases and J dropped 2 bases, with 2 bases sitting between them. The CDR3: CAFTDTQYF. CDR3 nucleotides: TGTGCCTTCACAGATACGCAGTATTTT.

This clonotype was seen only a few times. The V and J genes are TRBV20-1 and TRBJ2-1; D could derive from TRBD1 or TRBD2 (6 bases each). Germline CDR1 reads DFQATT; CDR2 reads SNEGSKA (reference sequence). This CDR3 is built from 15 residues. V was pared by 0 bases and J by 5 bases, with 14 bases between. This CDR3 is CSARDLGGRNNEQFF. CDR3 DNA sequence: TGCAGTGCTAGAGATCTCGGGGGCAGGAACAATGAGCAGTTCTTC.

This chain uses TRBV7-9 with TRBJ2-1, with 9 nucleotides matching TRBD2. Germline V lookup: CDR1 SEHNR, CDR2 FQNEAQ (reference sequence). V trimming: 4 bases; J trimming: 9 bases; junction bases outside the gene matches: 10. The CDR3 contains 15 residues. The CDR3 loop reads CASSYPGTSTIEQFF. The CDR3 DNA reads TGTGCCAGCAGCTACCCCGGGACTAGCACGATTGAGCAGTTCTTC.

The V gene is TRBV7-8, the J gene TRBJ2-2; D gene unclear. CDR1 and CDR2 (germline): SGHVS, FQNEAQ. The CDR3 is made up of 15 amino acids. Trimming removed 2 bases at V and 1 base at J, with 8 bases between. CDR3 bases: TGTGCCAGCAGCTTATGGGTTGAGAACACCGGGGAGCTGTTTTTT. Its translation is CASSLWVENTGELFF.

This chain uses TRBV20-1 with TRBJ2-7; D may be TRBD1 or TRBD2 (5 bases each). CDR1 DFQATT and CDR2 SNEGSKA come from the germline V gene (reference sequence). This CDR3 has 15 residues. The V and J ends lost 0 bases and 3 bases respectively, with 15 bases between them. Here the CDR3 DNA reads TGCAGTGCTAGAGACCCCCGGGGCTCAAGCTACGAGCAGTACTTC. The encoded protein is CSARDPRGSSYEQYF.

This clonotype was seen a few times. The chain employs TRBV28 and TRBJ2-4; D gene unclear. Trimming removed 2 bases at V and 0 bases at J, with 11 bases between. Germline CDR1 is MDHEN and CDR2 is SYDVKM. The CDR3 totals 16 residues. This chain's CDR3 is CASSLLSDLAKNIQYF. CDR3 in DNA: TGTGCCAGCAGTTTACTCTCAGACCTAGCCAAAAACATTCAGTACTTC.

J is TRBJ1-1 and V is TRBV6-5; D might be TRBD1 (5 bases). V was pared by 2 bases and J by 3 bases, with 13 bases between. Germline CDR1 and CDR2: MNHEY and SVGAGI. This CDR3 is 15 amino acids long. Written as DNA, the CDR3 is TGTGCCAGCAGTTACACGGGACTTGTGGACACTGAAGCTTTCTTT. Amino acid sequence: CASSYTGLVDTEAFF.

This clonotype appeared many times. The chain couples TRBV10-3 to TRBJ2-7; TRBD2 might be the D (6 bases). The V gene lost 2 bases and the J gene lost 0 bases, with 8 bases spanning the gap. Germline V gene lookup returns CDR1 ENHRY and CDR2 SYGVKD. This CDR3 is 14 amino acids long. The CDR3 region is CAISEGGYSYEQYF. The DNA for the CDR3 is TGTGCCATCAGTGAGGGAGGGTACTCCTACGAGCAGTACTTC.

This clonotype was counted between two and nine times. V is TRBV21-1 and J is TRBJ2-7; the D call of TRBD1 is as the table states it, not checked on the DNA. TRBV21-1 is a pseudogene. The CDR3 has 14 residues. CDR3 sequence (DNA): TGTGCCAGCAGCAAAGCGGGGGGAAGCTACGAGCAGTACTTC. It specifies CASSKAGGSYEQYF.

For the CDR3, the DNA is TGTGCCAGCAGCTTAGAGAGGTACACTGAAGCTTTCTTT. This sequence encodes CASSLERYTEAFF. This sequence joins TRBV11-2 and TRBJ1-1; no definite D call. The V end lost 0 bases, the J end lost 3 bases, and 5 bases lay between the germline ends. This CDR3 region has 13 residues. The V gene's germline CDR1 is SGHAT and CDR2 FQNNGV.

This clonotype occurred many times. The chain joins TRBV29-1 to TRBJ2-1; 9 nucleotides agree with TRBD2. Germline loops: CDR1 SQVTM, CDR2 ANQGSEA. This CDR3 spans 16 amino acids. The trim removed 2 bases at V and 2 bases at J, leaving 7 bases unmatched. In DNA, the CDR3 is TGCAGCGTTGAATCCCGCGGGGGGGTCACCTACAATGAGCAGTTCTTC. Amino acid sequence: CSVESRGGVTYNEQFF.